The rows below give T cell receptor beta chains drawn from one sample of a study of blood T cell repertoires in COVID-19. Clones were read by immunoSEQ multiplex PCR, and TCRdb kept only the in-frame ones, dropping some. The sample lists around 100,000 clones; approximately 88% were seen once. Input material: peripheral blood. Receptors were obtained from a man aged 80 or over with acute or convalescent COVID-19. CDR3s include the opening cysteine and the closing phenylalanine or tryptophan.

v_call: TRBV6-6
j_call: TRBJ1-3
cdr3_aa: CASSPVGGAGNTIYF

v_call: TRBV7-3
j_call: TRBJ2-1
cdr3_aa: CASSSLASYEQFF

v_call: TRBV12-3/TRBV12-4
j_call: TRBJ1-2
cdr3_aa: CASSPTGSHGYTF

v_call: TRBV13
j_call: TRBJ2-2
cdr3_aa: CASSFTMGGIIGELFF

v_call: TRBV18
j_call: TRBJ2-3
cdr3_aa: CASSPLAVSTDTQYF

v_call: TRBV4-1
j_call: TRBJ2-1
cdr3_aa: CASSQDGIPSAQFF

v_call: TRBV3-1/TRBV3-2
j_call: TRBJ2-7
cdr3_aa: CASSQVRGRYEQYF

v_call: TRBV7-3
j_call: TRBJ1-1
cdr3_aa: CASSSGTGGTEAFF

v_call: TRBV10-2
j_call: TRBJ2-2
cdr3_aa: CATRRAGEAGELFF

v_call: TRBV21-1
j_call: TRBJ2-2
cdr3_aa: CASSKLLIETQVGGELFF

v_call: TRBV4-2
j_call: TRBJ2-2
cdr3_aa: CASSRLGLAGTGELFF

v_call: TRBV6-1
j_call: TRBJ2-7
cdr3_aa: CASSELRYGSYEQYF

v_call: TRBV7-2
j_call: TRBJ1-2
cdr3_aa: CASSLSPYSDGYTF

v_call: TRBV7-2
j_call: TRBJ1-1
cdr3_aa: CASSAQGGTEAFF

v_call: TRBV6-5
j_call: TRBJ1-2
cdr3_aa: CATHRGANYGYTF

v_call: TRBV28
j_call: TRBJ1-4
cdr3_aa: CASSFGGEKLFF

v_call: TRBV6-1
j_call: TRBJ2-4
cdr3_aa: CASSGRTGAGGYF

v_call: TRBV24-1
j_call: TRBJ2-1
cdr3_aa: CATSGYQGAEYNEQFF

v_call: TRBV7-8
j_call: TRBJ2-1
cdr3_aa: CASSPLGPLTSGPEQFF

v_call: TRBV5-4
j_call: TRBJ1-2
cdr3_aa: CASSLPRGDYGYTF

v_call: TRBV7-2
j_call: TRBJ2-7
cdr3_aa: CASSLMGLVGEQYF

v_call: TRBV28
j_call: TRBJ1-5
cdr3_aa: CASSLTGVVGVDSNQPQHF

v_call: TRBV5-1
j_call: TRBJ1-1
cdr3_aa: CASTPGGGWSPEAFF

v_call: TRBV7-2
j_call: TRBJ2-5
cdr3_aa: CASSFIAGGGQETQYF

v_call: TRBV11-2
j_call: TRBJ1-1
cdr3_aa: CASSLLSGGRSEAFF

v_call: TRBV27
j_call: TRBJ1-4
cdr3_aa: CASSLSTYDNEKLFF